This T cell receptor beta chain was recovered during a study of shared T cell receptors in the human thymus. The method was immunoSEQ multiplex PCR; TCRdb's version includes in-frame clones alone and lacks a portion of them. The table shows about 660,000 clones, with roughly 90% occurring only once. Trimming stripped 4 bases from V and 0 bases from J, with 12 bases between. CDR1 is SGHTA, CDR2 FQGNSA, per germline. The CDR3 extends over 15 amino acids. The data also belong to a second study, concerning human thymus T cells.

The clonotype comes from a boy younger than two with a congenital heart defect. The chain uses TRBV7-2 and TRBJ1-1, with D unresolved. The sequencing sample was made of thymocytes. CDR3 sequence (DNA): TGTGCCAGCAGCTCAACAAACCACGTGAACACTGAAGCTTTCTTT. Translating it yields CASSSTNHVNTEAFF.